Listed below are T cell receptor beta chains from one sample, sequenced in a study of T cell repertoires in cytomegalovirus infection. No antigen has been assigned to these receptors. TCRdb fed the reads into MiXCR, producing one record per CDR3 protein. The repertoire holds around 25,000 distinct CDR3 sequences, with over 15% as singletons. Source: CD8+ T cells from cultured PBMCs, taken from culture after CMV antigen stimulation. These receptors were collected from a human donor in good health (CMV status not recorded). Some clones in this sample may be carry-over from other donors' samples. The CDR3 runs from the conserved cysteine through the conserved F or W. Each record gives: V gene, D gene, J gene, clone size, CDR3 protein, CDR3 DNA. D genes are given only for firm matches. The size field is filled for only some rows; it gives once, few, many or a size class.

>TRBV6-5|NA|TRBJ1-1|few
CASRHYLNTEAFF
TGTGCCAGCAGACACTATTTGAACACTGAAGCTTTCTTT
>TRBV6-5|TRBD2|TRBJ2-2|NA
CASRSSGRGGELFF
TGTGCCAGCAGATCTAGCGGGAGGGGTGGGGAGCTGTTTTTT
>TRBV7-6|NA|TRBJ2-7|NA
CASSLRGFHEQYF
TGTGCCAGCAGCTTGAGGGGGTTCCACGAGCAGTACTTC
>TRBV27|NA|TRBJ2-1|NA
CASSPLGLIAPNEQFF
TGTGCCAGCAGTCCCCTCGGGTTGATAGCGCCCAATGAGCAGTTCTTC
>TRBV28|TRBD1|TRBJ1-4|few
CASSFPRTGLEEKLFF
TGTGCCAGCAGTTTCCCAAGGACAGGGTTAGAGGAAAAACTGTTTTTT
>TRBV11-2|TRBD1|TRBJ1-1|NA
CASSLRDRGPGTEAFF
TGTGCCAGCAGCCTCCGGGACAGGGGGCCCGGGACTGAAGCTTTCTTT
>TRBV7-6|TRBD2|TRBJ2-3|few
CASSKGLAVSYTDTQYF
TGTGCCAGCAGCAAGGGACTAGCGGTGAGCTACACAGATACGCAGTATTTT
>TRBV7-2|NA|TRBJ1-5|many
CASSPRPQGSYSNQPQHF
TGTGCCAGCAGCCCCAGACCACAGGGTTCTTATAGCAATCAGCCCCAGCATTTT
>TRBV7-3|NA|TRBJ2-1|few
CASSPEPSGDSYNEQFF
TGTGCCAGCAGCCCTGAACCGAGCGGCGACTCCTACAATGAGCAGTTCTTC
>TRBV20-1|NA|TRBJ1-2|few
CSANPLRGNYGYTF
TGCAGTGCTAACCCGCTCAGAGGGAACTATGGCTACACCTTC
>TRBV7-9|TRBD1|TRBJ2-1|many
CASSRGQGAYNEQFF
TGTGCCAGCAGCCGGGGACAGGGGGCCTACAATGAGCAGTTCTTC
>TRBV27|NA|TRBJ2-3|many
CASSFGGGRTDTQYF
TGTGCCAGCAGTTTTGGAGGTGGCCGCACAGATACGCAGTATTTT
>TRBV28|NA|TRBJ1-2|many
CASAVNYGYTF
TGTGCCAGCGCCGTAAACTATGGCTACACCTTC
>TRBV7-2|NA|TRBJ1-6|few
CASSSGSRYNSPLHF
TGTGCCAGCAGTAGTGGGTCCCGCTATAATTCACCCCTCCACTTT
>TRBV12-3/TRBV12-4|NA|TRBJ2-7|many
CASSPRMVSYEQYF
TGTGCCAGCAGTCCGCGGATGGTCTCCTACGAGCAGTACTTC
>TRBV7-9|NA|TRBJ1-2|few
CASTSGVRGYTF
TGTGCCAGCACTTCAGGGGTTCGTGGCTACACCTTC
>TRBV6-2/TRBV6-3|NA|TRBJ2-1|many
CASSYGPREQFF
TGTGCCAGCAGTTACGGCCCCCGTGAGCAGTTCTTC
>TRBV7-9|TRBD2|TRBJ2-5|many
CASSPTRLAGAQETQYF
TGTGCCAGCAGCCCAACGAGGCTAGCGGGGGCCCAAGAGACCCAGTACTTC
>TRBV6-2/TRBV6-3|NA|TRBJ2-3|NA
CASSSQSGLTDTQYF
TGTGCCAGCAGTTCGCAGTCGGGCCTCACAGATACGCAGTATTTT
>TRBV20-1|NA|TRBJ2-7|few
CSARGALDYEQYF
TGCAGTGCTAGGGGCGCACTCGACTACGAGCAGTACTTC
>TRBV4-1|TRBD1|TRBJ2-2|NA
CASSHPGTGARVAGELFF
TGCGCCAGCAGCCACCCCGGGACAGGGGCGAGGGTTGCCGGGGAGCTGTTTTTT
>TRBV6-6|NA|TRBJ2-7|few
CASSYGEFSYEQYF
TGTGCCAGCAGTTACGGGGAATTCTCCTACGAGCAGTACTTC
>TRBV12-3/TRBV12-4|NA|TRBJ2-6|NA
CASRGRGGANVLTF
TGTGCCAGCAGGGGCCGAGGGGGGGCCAACGTCCTGACTTTC
>TRBV28|NA|TRBJ1-2|few
CASSKSGGDYNYGYTF
TGTGCCAGCTCAAAGTCAGGAGGGGACTATAACTATGGCTACACCTTC
>TRBV28|NA|TRBJ2-4|few
CASSLSRGSWRNIQYF
TGTGCCAGCAGTTTATCCCGCGGTAGCTGGCGAAACATTCAGTACTTC
>TRBV7-8|TRBD1|TRBJ1-4|NA
CASSQPGTGHEKLFF
TGTGCCAGCAGTCAACCCGGGACAGGGCATGAAAAACTGTTTTTT
>TRBV20-1|TRBD2|TRBJ2-7|NA
CSAAMLAGGPYEQYF
TGCAGTGCTGCCATGTTAGCGGGGGGGCCATACGAGCAGTACTTC
>TRBV7-3|NA|TRBJ1-5|few
CASSLSGGSNQPQHF
TGTGCCAGCAGCTTAAGTGGGGGTAGCAATCAGCCCCAGCATTTT
>TRBV5-1|NA|TRBJ2-7|few
CASSPRQAYEQYF
TGCGCCAGCAGCCCACGACAGGCCTACGAGCAGTACTTC
>TRBV5-1|TRBD2|TRBJ2-1|once
CASSLVTSGVLTYNEQFF
TGCGCCAGCAGCCTGGTGACTAGCGGGGTCCTTACCTACAATGAGCAGTTCTTC
>TRBV27|TRBD1|TRBJ2-1|NA
CASISGGSYNEQFF
TGTGCCAGCATCTCAGGGGGTTCCTACAATGAGCAGTTCTTC
>TRBV6-5|TRBD1|TRBJ2-5|NA
CASSQDRGRIQETQYF
TGTGCCAGCAGTCAAGACAGGGGGCGCATCCAAGAGACCCAGTACTTC
>TRBV7-6|NA|TRBJ1-2|NA
CASSQKARSSGGGYTF
TGTGCCAGCAGCCAAAAAGCCAGGAGTTCGGGGGGTGGCTACACCTTC
>TRBV6-2/TRBV6-3|NA|TRBJ2-1|NA
CASSGESSYNEQFF
TGTGCCAGCAGCGGGGAGAGCTCCTACAATGAGCAGTTCTTC
>TRBV6-2/TRBV6-3|NA|TRBJ1-3|NA
CASSYGNTIYF
TGTGCCAGCAGTTACGGAAACACCATATATTTT
>TRBV7-2|TRBD1|TRBJ2-7|NA
CASSPDRALYEQYF
TGTGCCAGCAGCCCGGACAGGGCCCTCTACGAGCAGTACTTC
>TRBV9|NA|TRBJ1-2|once
CASSPTRGHYGYTF
TGTGCCAGCAGCCCGACTCGGGGCCACTATGGCTACACCTTC